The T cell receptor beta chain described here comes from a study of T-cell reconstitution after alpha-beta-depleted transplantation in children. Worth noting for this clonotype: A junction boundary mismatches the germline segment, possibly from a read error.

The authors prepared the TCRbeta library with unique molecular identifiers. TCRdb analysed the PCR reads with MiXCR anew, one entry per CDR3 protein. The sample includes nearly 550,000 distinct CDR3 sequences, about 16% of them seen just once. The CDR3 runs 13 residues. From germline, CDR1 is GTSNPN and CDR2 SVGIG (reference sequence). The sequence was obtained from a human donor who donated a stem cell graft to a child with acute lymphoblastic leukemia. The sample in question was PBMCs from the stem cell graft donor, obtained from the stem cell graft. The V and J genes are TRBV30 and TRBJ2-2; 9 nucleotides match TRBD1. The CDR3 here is CAWDRGDTGELFF. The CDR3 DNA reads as TGTGCCTGGGACAGGGGGGACACCGGGGAGCTGTTTTTC. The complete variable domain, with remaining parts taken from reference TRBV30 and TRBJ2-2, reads SQTIHQWPATLVQPVGSPLSLECTVEGTSNPNLYWYRQAAGRGLQLLFYSVGIGQISSEVPQNLSASRPQDRQFILSSKKLLLSDSGFYLCAWDRGDTGELFFGEGSRLTVL.